The T cell receptor (beta chain) described here comes from a study of blood T cell repertoires in COVID-19 (TCRdb year 2020). With regard to the full study: The collaborator samples originated in the United States, Italy and Spain and spanned the acute and convalescent phases of COVID-19. The prospective study material was composed of cDNA or gDNA derived from T cells, B-cell-depleted T cells, or PBMCs. Deeply sampled blood TCRbeta repertoires from subjects exposed to, actively infected with, or recovered from COVID-19 were included in the dataset. The repertoires were released in a freely available public database meant as a resource for research on the immune response to SARS-CoV-2. Samples were obtained from the ongoing ImmuneRACE study (first 160 participants) and from about 1,300 subjects provided by 6 global collaborators. A de-identified subject ID, COVID-19 status, age in years and sex were almost always included in the sample metadata. HLA class I and class II types, where available, came from metadata supplied by the sample provider rather than from assay-based typing.

TCRbeta CDR3 regions were amplified from genomic DNA by means of the immunoSEQ Assay, a bias-controlled multiplex PCR. On the study's bioinformatics: Nucleated cell counts per sample were estimated from amplification of reference gene primers within the assay. To quantify the absolute abundance of each unique TCRbeta CDR3 rearrangement, sequence reads were collapsed and filtered. For each sample, productive Simpson clonality was calculated as the square root of Simpson's diversity index over productive rearrangements. As stored in TCRdb, this immuneACCESS dataset retains in-frame rearrangements with V and J assigned. A fraction of the clones does not appear; measured against another copy, unresolved V genes explain less than half of the discrepancy, and the remainder lacks a known reason. Clonal size and the V and J genes are those of that table, whereas D and trimming came from the DNA. This sample has 40,000 to 55,000 clones in its table, and approximately 84% of those were observed once. The ten most abundant clones make up about 4.4% of the sample.

Concerning this clone: Its specific antigen is unknown. Base qualities are missing; no much larger clone stands one base away.

CDR1 LGHNA and CDR2 YSLEER were looked up in the germline V gene. From the cysteine up to the phenylalanine, the CDR3 has a length of 17 residues. The entry retains the CDR3 DNA only, 51 bases that are in frame from base 1. Trimming removed 0 bases from V and 4 bases from J; the gene matches leave 8 bases unexplained. Results the study describes overall, beyond this receptor: The quantity of clinical and demographic metadata differed by source and by participant and was supplied without curation.

Whole blood was collected in K2EDTA tubes by collaborating institutions according to the institutions' own protocols. For TCRbeta analysis, collaborators shipped samples as frozen whole blood, isolated PBMCs, or DNA extracted from either of those sample types. The clonotype comes from a man aged 45-65 years with active COVID-19. Sequencing used peripheral blood. Rearrangement joined TRBV4-3 to TRBJ2-1; a stretch of 8 junction bases matches TRBD2. The CDR3 loop reads CASSQDPPGLGYNEQFF. The DNA is TGCGCCAGCAGCCAAGATCCCCCGGGACTAGGTTACAATGAGCAGTTCTTC.